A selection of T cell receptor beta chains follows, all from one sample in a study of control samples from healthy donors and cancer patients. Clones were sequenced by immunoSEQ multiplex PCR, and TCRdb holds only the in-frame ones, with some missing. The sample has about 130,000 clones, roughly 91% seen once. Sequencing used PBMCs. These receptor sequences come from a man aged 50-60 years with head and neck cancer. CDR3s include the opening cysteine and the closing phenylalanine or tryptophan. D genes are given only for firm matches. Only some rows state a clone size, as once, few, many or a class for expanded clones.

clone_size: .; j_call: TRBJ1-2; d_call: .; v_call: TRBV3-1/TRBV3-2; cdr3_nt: TGTGCCAGCAGCGATCGGCATGCGGCCAATGGAGTGGATGGCTACACCTTC; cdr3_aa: CASSDRHAANGVDGYTF
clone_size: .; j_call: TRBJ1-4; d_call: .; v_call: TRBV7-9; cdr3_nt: TGTGCCAGCAGCTTAGCGGGGGTTCGGGAAAAACTGTTTTTT; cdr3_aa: CASSLAGVREKLFF
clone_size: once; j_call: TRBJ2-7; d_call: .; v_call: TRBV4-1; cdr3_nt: TGCGCCAGCAGCCAAGAGCAGACAACTACCTACGAGCAGTACTTC; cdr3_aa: CASSQEQTTTYEQYF
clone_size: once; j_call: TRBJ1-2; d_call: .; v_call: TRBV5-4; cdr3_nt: TGTGCCAGCAGCTTCGAGACAGCCTATGGCTACACCTTC; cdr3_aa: CASSFETAYGYTF
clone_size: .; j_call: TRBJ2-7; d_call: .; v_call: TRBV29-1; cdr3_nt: TGCAGCGTTGAAGTGGGGACCCGCTACGAGCAGTACTTC; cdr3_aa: CSVEVGTRYEQYF
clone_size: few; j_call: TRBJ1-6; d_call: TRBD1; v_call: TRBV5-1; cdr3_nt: TGCGCCAGCAGCCCGACAGGGATTGGTAATTCACCCCTCCACTTT; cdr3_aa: CASSPTGIGNSPLHF
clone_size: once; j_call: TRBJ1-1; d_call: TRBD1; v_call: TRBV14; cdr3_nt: TGTGCCAGTACGGGACAGTTGAACACTGAAGCTTTCTTT; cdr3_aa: CASTGQLNTEAFF
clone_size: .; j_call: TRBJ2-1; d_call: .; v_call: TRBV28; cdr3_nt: TGTGCCAGCAGTTCTGGAGGCCTGGGTTCCTACAATGAGCAGTTCTTC; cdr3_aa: CASSSGGLGSYNEQFF
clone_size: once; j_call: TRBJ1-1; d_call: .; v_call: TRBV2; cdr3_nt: TGTGCCAGCTGCCCTCGGCGACGTACTGAAGCTTTCTTT; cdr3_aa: CASCPRRRTEAFF
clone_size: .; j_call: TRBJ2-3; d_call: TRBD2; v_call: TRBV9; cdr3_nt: TGTGCCAGCAGCGTAGATCCCGATGGCGGGGGGGGCACAGATACGCAGTATTTT; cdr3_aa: CASSVDPDGGGGTDTQYF
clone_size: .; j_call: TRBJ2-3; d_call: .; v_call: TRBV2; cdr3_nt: TGTGCCACCACACTAGTGAGCCTAACAGATACGCAGTATTTT; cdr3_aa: CATTLVSLTDTQYF
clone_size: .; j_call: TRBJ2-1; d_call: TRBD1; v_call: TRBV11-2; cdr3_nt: TGTGCCAGCAGCTTAAGCATAGGACAGGCAGGTGAGCAGTTCTTC; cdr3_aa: CASSLSIGQAGEQFF
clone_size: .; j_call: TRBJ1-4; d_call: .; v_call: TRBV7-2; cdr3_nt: TGTGCCAGCAGCTCACTTGGCTTGACGGCCGGCAAACTGTTTTTT; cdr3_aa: CASSSLGLTAGKLFF
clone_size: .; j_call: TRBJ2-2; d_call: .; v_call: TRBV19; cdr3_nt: TGTGCCAGTAGTATCGACCGCGCCGGGGAGCTGTTTTTT; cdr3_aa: CASSIDRAGELFF
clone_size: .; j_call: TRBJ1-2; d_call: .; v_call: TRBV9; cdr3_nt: TGTGCCAGCAGCGTAGCTAGGACGGCCGGTGCCCTGGGTTGGTATGGCTACACCTTC; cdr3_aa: CASSVARTAGALGWYGYTF
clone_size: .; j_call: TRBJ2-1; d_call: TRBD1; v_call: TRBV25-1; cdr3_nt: TGTGCCAGCAGTGAATCGACAGGGGGGTACAATGAGCAGTTCTTC; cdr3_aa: CASSESTGGYNEQFF
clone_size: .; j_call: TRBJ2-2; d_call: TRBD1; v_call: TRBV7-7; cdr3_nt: TGTGCCAGCAGAAATTCGGGACAGGGGAACACCGGGGAGCTGTTTTTT; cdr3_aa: CASRNSGQGNTGELFF
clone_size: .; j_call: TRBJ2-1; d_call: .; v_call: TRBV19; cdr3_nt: TGTGCCAGTAGGGAAGGACAGCCCAAGGGGAATGAGCAGTTCTTC; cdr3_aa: CASREGQPKGNEQFF
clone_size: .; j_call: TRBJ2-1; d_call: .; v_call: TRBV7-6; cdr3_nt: TGTGCCAGCAGCCCGCGGAGCGGAGGCATTTACAATGAGCAGTTCTTC; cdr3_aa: CASSPRSGGIYNEQFF
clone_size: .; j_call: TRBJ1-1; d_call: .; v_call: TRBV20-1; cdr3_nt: TGCAGTGCTATGCTCAATTTTAAAGCTTTCTTT; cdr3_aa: CSAMLNFKAFF